This entry lists 30 T cell receptor beta chains sequenced from one sample in a study of regulatory T cells in long-lasting Graves disease. In building TCR beta libraries, iRepertoire HTBI primers were used together with Arm-PCR of CDR3 regions. TCRdb reprocessed the multiplex PCR reads with MiXCR, giving one entry per CDR3 protein. The sample lists around 510,000 distinct CDR3 sequences, roughly 20% seen once, with 7.8% in the top ten. The time point denotes: persistent/refractory GD, antithyroid drugs over 5 years with positive TRAb. The TCR library was prepared using RNA isolated from PBMCs. The sequencing used peripheral blood mononuclear cells (PBMCs), collected when the disease was refractory, from a patient treated with antithyroid drugs. The source is a female donor with Graves disease.

About this clonotype itself: One end of the junction varies from germline; a read error may be responsible. The chain couples TRBV29-1 to TRBJ2-1; perhaps TRBD2 as D (5 bases). There are 14 residues in the CDR3. Germline V gene data show CDR1 as SQVTM and CDR2 as ANQGSEA. The CDR3 sequence is CSVPSPVRNNEQLF. For the CDR3, the DNA is TGCAGCGTTCCTAGCCCCGTACGGAACAATGAGCAGCTCTTC.

This clonotype came up many times. CDR3 nucleotide sequence: TGCAGTGCTAGAGATCCATTGTCCCAAGAGACCCAGTACTTC. This translates into CSARDPLSQETQYF. The chain uses TRBV20-1 and TRBJ2-5; D uncertain. The ends were cut back, 0 bases at V and 1 base at J, with 9 bases in the middle. CDR1 is DFQATT and CDR2 is SNEGSKA in the germline V gene (reference sequence). The CDR3 runs to 14 residues.

This clonotype has only a few counts. The chain has TRBV10-3 and TRBJ2-1; the D gene is possibly TRBD2 (5 bases). V was clipped by 8 bases and J by 4 bases, with 12 bases between them. Germline CDR1 and CDR2: ENHRY and SYGVKD. The CDR3 is 13 amino acids. The chain's CDR3 is CAIRYEGYNEQFF. The CDR3 nucleotides read TGTGCCATCCGTTACGAGGGATACAATGAGCAGTTCTTC.

This clonotype was detected only a few times. The chain carries TRBV29-1 and TRBJ2-7; 9 bases match TRBD2. Looked up from germline, CDR1 is SQVTM and CDR2 is ANQGSEA. The trim removed 3 bases at V and 1 base at J, leaving 7 bases unmatched. The CDR3 is 15 residues long. The CDR3 protein is CSVEVAGVASYEQYF. In DNA, the CDR3 is TGCAGCGTTGAGGTAGCGGGAGTGGCATCCTACGAGCAGTACTTC.

At least ten counts were recorded for this clonotype. This chain joins TRBV4-3 and TRBJ2-2; TRBD1 matches 10 bases. V was clipped by 6 bases and J by 6 bases; unmatched bases: 7. Germline lookup yields CDR1 LGHNA and CDR2 YSLEER. The CDR3 runs 15 residues. The CDR3 spells CASRPGQGYSGELFF. Written as DNA, the CDR3 is TGCGCCAGCAGGCCGGGACAGGGGTATTCCGGGGAGCTGTTTTTT.

This clonotype was picked up many times. The chain recombines TRBV28 with TRBJ1-1; D gene ambiguous. The ends were cut back, 6 bases at V and 0 bases at J, with 17 bases in the middle. Germline V gene lookup returns CDR1 MDHEN and CDR2 SYDVKM. The CDR3 loop spans 16 amino acids. In DNA form, the CDR3 reads TGTGCCAGCAGGGATTGGGCTGGACGGGTGAACACTGAAGCTTTCTTT. Its translation is CASRDWAGRVNTEAFF.

This chain links TRBV6-1 with TRBJ1-6; perhaps TRBD1 as D (6 bases). V shed 11 bases and J shed 8 bases, with 22 bases lying between them. Germline CDR1 and CDR2: MNHNS and SASEGT. The CDR3 spans 15 residues. CDR3: CAGTGHRGSDSPLHF. The DNA of the CDR3 is TGTGCCGGAACGGGACACCGTGGGTCGGATTCACCCCTCCACTTT.

As for this clonotype: A much larger clone lies one base from this, so it may be a read error. The chain has TRBV5-8 and TRBJ1-2; D is uncertain. The CDR3 is 16 amino acids. The V gene lost 0 bases and the J gene lost 6 bases, with 18 bases spanning the gap. Germline lookup yields CDR1 SGHTS and CDR2 YDEGEE. The CDR3 region is CASSLARLSRSNGYTF. Here the CDR3 DNA reads TGTGCCAGCAGCTTGGCGCGTCTCTCGAGGAGTAATGGCTACACCTTC.

This clonotype turned up a few times. This sequence joins TRBV6-1 and TRBJ1-5; 7 bases fit TRBD1. V trimming: 6 bases; J trimming: 5 bases; junction bases outside the gene matches: 19. Germline loops: CDR1 MNHNS, CDR2 SASEGT. The CDR3 has 18 amino acids. The CDR3, as DNA: TGTGCCAGCAGGCAGGGGTCAGGGGGTACCGATGGGCATCAGCCCCAGCATTTT. Translation gives CASRQGSGGTDGHQPQHF.

This clonotype turned up a few times. This sequence joins TRBV30 and TRBJ2-7; no clear D gene. Looked up from germline, CDR1 is GTSNPN and CDR2 is SVGIG (reference sequence). The CDR3 is 12 residues long. V lost 2 bases and J lost 3, with 8 bases in between. Here the CDR3 reads CAWSPSLYEQYF. In DNA, the CDR3 is TGTGCCTGGAGTCCAAGTCTCTACGAGCAGTACTTC.

This clonotype was counted only a few times. V usage is TRBV27 and J usage is TRBJ2-3; 10 bases fit TRBD2. The V gene end was trimmed by 4 bases and the J gene end by 2 bases; junction bases not matched to a gene: 3. CDR3 length: 15 amino acids. Germline CDR1 is MNHEY and CDR2 is SMNVEV (reference sequence). The CDR3 protein is CASSWTSGNTDTQYF. Written as DNA, the CDR3 is TGTGCCAGCAGTTGGACTAGCGGAAACACAGATACGCAGTATTTT.

This clonotype was counted between two and nine times. J is TRBJ1-1 and V is TRBV15; D gene uncertain. Germline V lookup: CDR1 LNHNV, CDR2 YYDKDF (reference sequence). CDR3 length: 13 amino acids. V gave up 4 bases and J gave up 2 bases, with 8 bases separating them. The CDR3 sequence is CATSIGPNTEAFF. The CDR3 nucleotides read TGTGCCACCAGCATCGGGCCTAACACTGAAGCTTTCTTT.

This clonotype was recorded a few times. The V call is TRBV28, the J call TRBJ2-6, with 8 nucleotides matching TRBD1. The V and J ends lost 5 bases and 2 bases, in that order; junction bases with no gene match: 11. The CDR3 is made up of 18 amino acids. In germline, CDR1 is MDHEN, CDR2 SYDVKM. The CDR3 region is CASSIAGTGLAGANVLTF. The CDR3 nucleotides are TGTGCCAGCAGTATCGCCGGGACAGGACTTGCTGGGGCCAACGTCCTGACTTTC.

This clonotype was counted at least ten times. The germline gene is not matched at one end of the junction; a read error may be the cause. The gene calls are TRBV20-1 and TRBJ1-1, with a tentative D call TRBD1 (5 bases). CDR1 is DFQATT, CDR2 SNEGSKA, per germline (reference sequence). The CDR3 is made up of 13 amino acids. The CDR3 loop reads CSTRGRAYTEAFF. Here the CDR3 DNA reads TGCAGTACTAGGGGCAGGGCTTACACTGAAGCTTTCTTT.

This clonotype was detected a few times. This sequence joins TRBV27 and TRBJ2-5; possibly TRBD2 for D (5 bases). The V end was cut by 5 bases, the J end by 4 bases, with 14 bases between. Germline V gives CDR1 MNHEY, CDR2 SMNVEV (reference sequence). The length of the CDR3 is 14 residues. For the CDR3, the DNA is TGTGCCAGCAGTCCAAACGAAAGCGGAGAGACCCAGTACTTC. Protein: CASSPNESGETQYF.

This clonotype was seen only a few times. The V call is TRBV7-2, the J call TRBJ1-6; TRBD1 matches at 8 bases. In germline, CDR1 is SGHTA, CDR2 FQGNSA. This CDR3 is built from 16 residues. V shed 7 bases, J shed 5 bases, and the junction held 10 bases outside the gene matches. CDR3 nucleotides: TGTGCCAGCAAGAGACGTTCGGGACAGGATAATTCACCCCTCCACTTT. Translated, it gives CASKRRSGQDNSPLHF.

This clonotype was recorded at least ten times. The gene calls are TRBV2 and TRBJ2-7; 12 bases are a match to TRBD2. Germline V gene sequence: CDR1 SNHLY, CDR2 FYNNEI. V gave up 6 bases and J gave up 0 bases; unmatched junction bases: 15. The CDR3 loop spans 19 amino acids. The CDR3 is CASRGTGGRTSGTSYEQYF. CDR3 in DNA: TGTGCCAGCAGGGGGACGGGGGGAAGGACTAGCGGGACCTCCTACGAGCAGTACTTC.

This chain uses TRBV30 with TRBJ2-1; D remains ambiguous. Deletions cut 2 bases from V and 4 bases from J, with 9 bases between. The germline V gene has CDR1 GTSNPN and CDR2 SVGIG (reference sequence). This CDR3 has 13 amino acids. CDR3 protein: CAWSTTTYNEQFF. The CDR3 nucleotides read TGTGCCTGGAGTACTACAACTTACAATGAGCAGTTCTTC.

In its sample, this clonotype was seen a few times. The V and J genes are TRBV19 and TRBJ1-2, with D possibly TRBD1 on 5 matching bases. Per the germline V gene, CDR1 is LNHDA and CDR2 is SQIVND (reference sequence). The CDR3 is 16 residues long. V lost 7 bases to trimming and J lost 0 bases, with 18 bases between them. The chain's CDR3 is CASTRGSHGANYGYTF. Written as DNA, the CDR3 is TGTGCCAGTACACGGGGGTCTCACGGAGCTAACTATGGCTACACCTTC.

This clonotype was detected only once. V gene TRBV6-2 or TRBV6-3 combines with J gene TRBJ2-2; 13 positions agree with TRBD2. This CDR3 is built from 17 residues. Germline trimming cut 6 bases from V and 2 bases from J; bases unmatched to any gene: 6. Looked up from germline, CDR1 is MNHEY and CDR2 is SVGEGT. The CDR3 spells CASRGTSGKTNTGELFF. In DNA, the CDR3 is TGTGCCAGCAGGGGGACTAGCGGGAAAACTAACACCGGGGAGCTGTTTTTT.

This clonotype was counted only a few times. The chain links TRBV29-1 to TRBJ2-7; no reliable D call. CDR3 length: 14 amino acids. In germline, CDR1 is SQVTM, CDR2 ANQGSEA. The V and J ends lost 4 bases and 6 bases respectively, with 19 bases between them. Written as DNA, the CDR3 is TGCAGCGTTGGTCTCCGGCTCACCCCGGCCGAGCAGTACTTC. Its translation is CSVGLRLTPAEQYF.

This clonotype was recorded only once. This may arise from a read error, as a much more abundant clone is one base away. This chain joins TRBV7-9 and TRBJ1-1; D unclear. This CDR3 is built from 16 residues. The V and J ends lost 4 bases and 1 base respectively, with 16 bases between them. The germline V gene encodes CDR1 SEHNR and CDR2 FQNEAQ (reference sequence). The CDR3 DNA is TGTGCCAGCAGCTCCCCCGCGACTACATCGAACACTGAAGCTTTCTTT. The encoded protein is CASSSPATTSNTEAFF.

This clonotype has ten or more counts. This chain uses TRBV2 with TRBJ2-2; D possibly corresponds to TRBD1 (5 bases). The CDR3 covers 15 residues. The V gene's germline CDR1 is SNHLY and CDR2 FYNNEI. Trimming took 6 bases from V and 1 from J, leaving 12 bases between them. CDR3: CASRRQSGNTGELFF. CDR3 DNA: TGTGCCAGCAGGCGACAGTCCGGGAACACCGGGGAGCTGTTTTTT.

With respect to this clonotype: The conserved final phenylalanine or tryptophan is absent from the CDR3, which likely points to a read error. The chain carries TRBV18 and TRBJ1-1, with 7 bases identical to TRBD1. The germline V gene encodes CDR1 KGHSH and CDR2 LQKENI. J lost 1 base, V lost 3 bases, and 2 bases had no gene match. The CDR3 contains 14 residues. The CDR3 DNA is TGTGCCAGCTCACCGGACAGGAGGAACACTGAAGCTTTCTCT. This codes for CASSPDRRNTEAFS.

There are many counts of this clonotype. This chain joins TRBV12-3 or TRBV12-4 and TRBJ1-5; D possibly corresponds to TRBD1 (5 bases). CDR3 length: 16 residues. V lost 5 bases and J 3 bases, leaving 17 bases between the germline ends. The CDR3 region is CASSPEGLGTNQPQHF. CDR3 DNA sequence: TGTGCCAGCAGTCCTGAGGGGTTGGGTACCAATCAGCCCCAGCATTTT.

This clonotype was counted at least ten times. The gene calls are TRBV2 and TRBJ2-2; no reliable D call. CDR3 length: 17 residues. Germline values: CDR1 SNHLY, CDR2 FYNNEI. Between the trimmed V and J ends, which lost 0 bases and 2 bases, there was a span of 13 bases. The CDR3 region is CASSEALQTLNTGELFF. Written as DNA, the CDR3 is TGTGCCAGCAGTGAAGCGCTTCAGACTTTAAACACCGGGGAGCTGTTTTTT.

Written as DNA, the CDR3 is TGTGCCAGCAGCCCCTTACAGGGGGCGCCTGACTATGGCTACACCTTC. Residues: CASSPLQGAPDYGYTF. This chain joins TRBV9 and TRBJ1-2, with 9 nucleotides matching TRBD1. Unmatched junction bases numbered 10, after V lost 4 bases and J lost 3 bases. This CDR3 region has 16 residues. The germline V gene has CDR1 SGDLS and CDR2 YYNGEE.

This clonotype has ten or more counts. Relative to the germline gene, one junction end is altered; a read error may explain this. This sequence joins TRBV6-1 and TRBJ1-1; 7 bases map to TRBD1. Looked up from germline, CDR1 is MNHNS and CDR2 is SASEGT. This CDR3 has 13 amino acids. The CDR3 DNA is TGTGCCAGCGGCCCCGAGGGGGCCGAGCCCCCCATCTTT. Translation: CASGPEGAEPPIF.

This clonotype was found a few times. At one end the junction does not follow the germline gene, possibly because of a read error. This rearrangement joins TRBV29-1 to TRBJ2-7; TRBD1 agrees at 7 bases. The CDR3 contains 12 residues. Germline V gene sequence: CDR1 SQVTM, CDR2 ANQGSEA. The CDR3 DNA reads as TGCAGCGCCGGTAGGCCAGGGGGTAACATAGCCTTC. Amino acid sequence: CSAGRPGGNIAF.

This clonotype was counted only a few times. The rearrangement uses TRBV30 and TRBJ2-7, with TRBD2 as a possible D gene (5 bases). V was pared by 3 bases and J by 7 bases, with 10 bases between. Germline V gene data show CDR1 as GTSNPN and CDR2 as SVGIG (reference sequence). The CDR3 totals 11 residues. CDR3 in DNA: TGTGCCTGGAGGGAGACGGGGGAGCAGTACTTC. It encodes CAWRETGEQYF. Looking up the rest from reference TRBV30 and TRBJ2-7 gives the full variable domain: SQTIHQWPATLVQPVGSPLSLECTVEGTSNPNLYWYRQAAGRGLQLLFYSVGIGQISSEVPQNLSASRPQDRQFILSSKKLLLSDSGFYLCAWRETGEQYFGPGTRLTVT.